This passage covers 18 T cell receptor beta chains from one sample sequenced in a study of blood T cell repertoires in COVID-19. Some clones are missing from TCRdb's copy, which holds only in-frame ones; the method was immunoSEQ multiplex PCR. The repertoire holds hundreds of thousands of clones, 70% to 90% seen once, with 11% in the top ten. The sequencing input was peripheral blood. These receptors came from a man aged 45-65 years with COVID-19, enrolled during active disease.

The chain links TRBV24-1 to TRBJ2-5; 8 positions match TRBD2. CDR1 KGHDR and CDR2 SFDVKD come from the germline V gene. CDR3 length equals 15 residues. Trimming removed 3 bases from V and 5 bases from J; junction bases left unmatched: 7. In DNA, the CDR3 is TGTGCCACCAGTGATGCGTCTAGCGGGTGGGAGACCCAGTACTTC. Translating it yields CATSDASSGWETQYF.

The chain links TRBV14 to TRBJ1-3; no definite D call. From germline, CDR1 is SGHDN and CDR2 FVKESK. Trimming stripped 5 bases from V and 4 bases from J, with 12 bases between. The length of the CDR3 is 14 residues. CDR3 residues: CASSAGIRGNTIYF. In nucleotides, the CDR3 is TGTGCCAGCAGCGCCGGGATCAGGGGAAACACCATATATTTT.

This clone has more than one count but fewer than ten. Here the CDR3 reads CASSPGGGAGVISYNEQFF. Written as DNA, the CDR3 is TGTGCCAGCTCACCTGGGGGGGGCGCGGGAGTGATTTCCTACAATGAGCAGTTCTTC. The chain recombines TRBV18 with TRBJ2-1; a weak D match, TRBD2 (7 bases). The V gene lost 3 bases and the J gene lost 1 base, with 22 bases spanning the gap. This CDR3 contains 19 residues. Germline V gives CDR1 KGHSH, CDR2 LQKENI.

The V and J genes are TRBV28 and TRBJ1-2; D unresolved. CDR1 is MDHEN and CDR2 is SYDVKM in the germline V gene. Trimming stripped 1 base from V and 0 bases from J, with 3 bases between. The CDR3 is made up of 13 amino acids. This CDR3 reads CASSLSANYGYTF. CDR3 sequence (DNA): TGTGCCAGCAGTTTATCGGCTAACTATGGCTACACCTTC.

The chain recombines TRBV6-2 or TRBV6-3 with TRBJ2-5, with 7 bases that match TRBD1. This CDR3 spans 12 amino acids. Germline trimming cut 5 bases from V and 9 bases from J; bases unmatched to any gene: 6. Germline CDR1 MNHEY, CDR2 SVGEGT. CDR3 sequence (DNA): TGTGCCAGCAGTCAGACAGGGTTGTCCCAGTACTTC. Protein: CASSQTGLSQYF.

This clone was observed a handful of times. The CDR3 DNA follows: TGCGCCAGCAGCTTGGAGGGACAACTCTCACCCCTCCACTTT. Translated: CASSLEGQLSPLHF. The chain joins TRBV5-1 to TRBJ1-6, with D perhaps TRBD1 (6 bases). The V end lost 0 bases, the J end lost 10 bases, and 11 bases lay between the germline ends. Germline loops: CDR1 SGHRS, CDR2 YFSETQ. The CDR3 is 14 residues long.

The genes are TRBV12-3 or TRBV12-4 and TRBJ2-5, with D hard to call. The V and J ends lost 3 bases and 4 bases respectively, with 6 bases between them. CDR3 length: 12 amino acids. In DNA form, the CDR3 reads TGTGCCAGCAGTTTTATAGTAGAGACCCAGTACTTC. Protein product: CASSFIVETQYF.

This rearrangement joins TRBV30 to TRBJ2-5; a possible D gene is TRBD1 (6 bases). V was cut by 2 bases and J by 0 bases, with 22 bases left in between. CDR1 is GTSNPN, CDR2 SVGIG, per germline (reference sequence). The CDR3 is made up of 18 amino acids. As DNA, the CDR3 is TGTGCCTGGAGTTTAGGGGGTTCTCTAGATTTGTACCAAGAGACCCAGTACTTC. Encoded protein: CAWSLGGSLDLYQETQYF.

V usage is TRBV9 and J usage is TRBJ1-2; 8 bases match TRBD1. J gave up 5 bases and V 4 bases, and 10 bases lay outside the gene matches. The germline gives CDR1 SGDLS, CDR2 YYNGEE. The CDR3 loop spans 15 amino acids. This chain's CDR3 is CASSSPQGVVYGYTF. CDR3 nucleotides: TGTGCCAGCAGCTCACCACAGGGGGTTGTGTATGGCTACACCTTC. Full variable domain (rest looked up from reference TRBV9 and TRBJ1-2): DSGVTQTPKHLITATGQRVTLRCSPRSGDLSVYWYQQSLDQGLQFLIQYYNGEERAKGNILERFSAQQFPDLHSELNLSSLELGDSALYFCASSSPQGVVYGYTFGSGTRLTVV.

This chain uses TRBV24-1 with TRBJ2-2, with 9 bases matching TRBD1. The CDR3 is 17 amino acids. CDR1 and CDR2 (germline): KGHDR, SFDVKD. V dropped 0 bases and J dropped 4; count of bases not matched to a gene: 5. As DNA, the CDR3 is TGTGCCACCAGTGATTTGCGGGGACAGGGTGGCACCGGGGAGCTGTTTTTT. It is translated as CATSDLRGQGGTGELFF.

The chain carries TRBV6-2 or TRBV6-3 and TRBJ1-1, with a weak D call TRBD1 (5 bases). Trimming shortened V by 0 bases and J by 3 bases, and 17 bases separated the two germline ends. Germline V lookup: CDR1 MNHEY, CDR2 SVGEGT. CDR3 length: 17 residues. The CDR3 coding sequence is TGTGCCAGCAGTTACTCGGGGCCAGGCCCGGGGGACACTGAAGCTTTCTTT. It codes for CASSYSGPGPGDTEAFF.

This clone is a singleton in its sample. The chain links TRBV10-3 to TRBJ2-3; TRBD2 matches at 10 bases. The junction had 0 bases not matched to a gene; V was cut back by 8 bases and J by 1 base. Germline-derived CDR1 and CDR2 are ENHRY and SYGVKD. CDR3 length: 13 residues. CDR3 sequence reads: CAIGTSGTDTQYF. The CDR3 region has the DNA TGTGCCATCGGGACTAGCGGCACAGATACGCAGTATTTT.

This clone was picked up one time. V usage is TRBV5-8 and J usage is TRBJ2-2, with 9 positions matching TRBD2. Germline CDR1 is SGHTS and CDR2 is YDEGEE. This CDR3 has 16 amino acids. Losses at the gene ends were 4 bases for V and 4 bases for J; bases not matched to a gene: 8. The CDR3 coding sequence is TGTGCCAGCAGCGTGGTGGGGACTAGCAGCACCGGGGAGCTGTTTTTT. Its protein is CASSVVGTSSTGELFF.

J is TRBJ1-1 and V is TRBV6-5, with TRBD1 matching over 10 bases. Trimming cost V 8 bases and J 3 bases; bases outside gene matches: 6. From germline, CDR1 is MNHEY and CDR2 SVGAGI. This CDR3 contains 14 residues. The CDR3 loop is CASRAGTGDTEAFF. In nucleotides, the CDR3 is TGTGCCAGCCGAGCCGGGACAGGGGACACTGAAGCTTTCTTT.

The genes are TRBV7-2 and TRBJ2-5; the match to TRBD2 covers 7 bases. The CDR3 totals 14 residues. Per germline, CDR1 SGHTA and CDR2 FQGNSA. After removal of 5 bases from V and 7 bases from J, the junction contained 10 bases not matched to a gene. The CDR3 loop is CASSPAGSWGTQYF. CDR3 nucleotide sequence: TGTGCCAGCAGCCCAGCGGGGAGCTGGGGGACCCAGTACTTC.

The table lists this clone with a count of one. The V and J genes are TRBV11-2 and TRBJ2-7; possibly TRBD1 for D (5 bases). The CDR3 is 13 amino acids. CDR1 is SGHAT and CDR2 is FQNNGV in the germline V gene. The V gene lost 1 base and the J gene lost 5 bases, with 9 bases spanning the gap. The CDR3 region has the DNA TGTGCCAGCAGCTTAGCCCCAGGGAACGAGCAGTACTTC. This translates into CASSLAPGNEQYF.

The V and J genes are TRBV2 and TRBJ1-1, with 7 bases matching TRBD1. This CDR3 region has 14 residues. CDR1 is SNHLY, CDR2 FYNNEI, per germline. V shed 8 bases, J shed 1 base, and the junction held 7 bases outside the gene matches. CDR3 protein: CASWGDSENTEAFF. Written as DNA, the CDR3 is TGTGCCAGCTGGGGGGACAGCGAGAACACTGAAGCTTTCTTT.

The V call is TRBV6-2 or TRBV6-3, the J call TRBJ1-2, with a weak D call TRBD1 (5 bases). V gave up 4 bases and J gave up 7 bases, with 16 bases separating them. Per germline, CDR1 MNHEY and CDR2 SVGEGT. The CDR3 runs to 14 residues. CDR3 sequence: CASSFTGGTPGYTF. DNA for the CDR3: TGTGCCAGCAGTTTCACAGGAGGGACGCCTGGCTACACCTTC.